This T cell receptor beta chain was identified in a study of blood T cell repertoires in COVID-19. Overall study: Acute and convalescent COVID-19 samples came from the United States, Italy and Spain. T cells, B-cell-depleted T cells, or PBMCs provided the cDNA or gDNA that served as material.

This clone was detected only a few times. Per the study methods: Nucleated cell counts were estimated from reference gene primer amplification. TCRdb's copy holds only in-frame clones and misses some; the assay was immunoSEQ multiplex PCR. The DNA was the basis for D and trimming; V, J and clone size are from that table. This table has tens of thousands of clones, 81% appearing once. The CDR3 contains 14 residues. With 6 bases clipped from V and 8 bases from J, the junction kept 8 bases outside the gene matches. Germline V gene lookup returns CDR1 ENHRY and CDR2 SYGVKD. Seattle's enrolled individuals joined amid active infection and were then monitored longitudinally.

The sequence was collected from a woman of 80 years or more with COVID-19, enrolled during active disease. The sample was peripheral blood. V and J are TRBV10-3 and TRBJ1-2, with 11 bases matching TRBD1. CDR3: CAISHGQGARGYTF. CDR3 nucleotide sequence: TGTGCCATCAGCCACGGACAGGGGGCGCGGGGCTACACCTTC.